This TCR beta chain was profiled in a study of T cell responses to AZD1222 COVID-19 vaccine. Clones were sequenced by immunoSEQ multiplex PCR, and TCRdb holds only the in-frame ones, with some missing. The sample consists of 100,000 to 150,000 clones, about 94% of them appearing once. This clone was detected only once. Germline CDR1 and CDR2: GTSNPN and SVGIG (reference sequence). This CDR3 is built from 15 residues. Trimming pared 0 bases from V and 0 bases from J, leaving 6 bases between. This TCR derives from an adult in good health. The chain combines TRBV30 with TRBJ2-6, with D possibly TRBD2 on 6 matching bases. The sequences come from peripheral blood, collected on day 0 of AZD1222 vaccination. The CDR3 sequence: CAWSVGGSGANVLTF. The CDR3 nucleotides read TGTGCCTGGAGTGTGGGGGGCTCTGGGGCCAACGTCCTGACTTTC. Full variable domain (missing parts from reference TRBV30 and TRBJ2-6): SQTIHQWPATLVQPVGSPLSLECTVEGTSNPNLYWYRQAAGRGLQLLFYSVGIGQISSEVPQNLSASRPQDRQFILSSKKLLLSDSGFYLCAWSVGGSGANVLTFGAGSRLTVL.